This section outlines one T cell receptor (beta chain) sequence together with its context. Its antigen remains unidentified. It was the approximately 130-subject validation cohort, separate from the roughly 700-subject first cohort, to which the donors belonged. This entry belongs to a study of cytomegalovirus exposure and HLA in healthy donors. Study overall: It was reported in a later analysis that the same platform had been used for the 120 validation repertoires as for the 666 first-cohort repertoires. Overall study findings and caveats: Usually a TCR sequence was rare, but some public TCRs were found in many donors. Overall, around 160 TCR beta chains were annotated as cytomegalovirus-associated.

Here immunoSEQ multiplex PCR was the method, and the copy in TCRdb shows in-frame clones only, minus some. The profile shows approximately 300,000 clones, roughly 90% of them singletons. The source material was PBMCs. This clonotype originated in a woman in her twenties or thirties in good health and CMV-seropositive.

This CDR3 reads CATSKNTGELFF. CDR3 DNA: TGTGCCACCAGCAAAAACACCGGGGAGCTGTTTTTT. V gene TRBV15 combines with J gene TRBJ2-2; D call uncertain. V was trimmed by 4 bases and J by 2 bases, leaving 2 bases between them. Germline CDR1 LNHNV, CDR2 YYDKDF (reference sequence). This CDR3 is 12 amino acids long.